This T cell receptor (beta chain) was retrieved from a study of T cell repertoires in cytomegalovirus infection. Looking at the study overall: Public TCR beta signatures indicated both CMV infection and matching HLA type. Study results and limitations: Across the ex vivo response, the dominant clonotypes were HLA-C-restricted CMV-specific TCR beta clonotypes. CMV carriers with the relevant HLA were identified by cumulative public TCR beta family frequency.

In its sample, this clonotype was seen a few times. Its antigen is not identified. The CDR3 has 12 amino acids. From germline, CDR1 is SGHAT and CDR2 FQNNGV. Trimming took 1 base from V and 6 from J, leaving 4 bases between them. TCRdb itself ran the reads through MiXCR, one entry per CDR3 protein. Among over 300,000 distinct CDR3 sequences listed, over 7.5% were seen once. V usage is TRBV11-2 and J usage is TRBJ2-1; D is unclear. This sequence originates from a human donor in good health (CMV status not recorded). Some clones in this sample may be carry-over from other donors' samples. The sequencing sample was made of PBMCs. CDR3 DNA: TGTGCCAGCAGCTTAGTGATCAATGAGCAGTTCTTC. As protein: CASSLVINEQFF.